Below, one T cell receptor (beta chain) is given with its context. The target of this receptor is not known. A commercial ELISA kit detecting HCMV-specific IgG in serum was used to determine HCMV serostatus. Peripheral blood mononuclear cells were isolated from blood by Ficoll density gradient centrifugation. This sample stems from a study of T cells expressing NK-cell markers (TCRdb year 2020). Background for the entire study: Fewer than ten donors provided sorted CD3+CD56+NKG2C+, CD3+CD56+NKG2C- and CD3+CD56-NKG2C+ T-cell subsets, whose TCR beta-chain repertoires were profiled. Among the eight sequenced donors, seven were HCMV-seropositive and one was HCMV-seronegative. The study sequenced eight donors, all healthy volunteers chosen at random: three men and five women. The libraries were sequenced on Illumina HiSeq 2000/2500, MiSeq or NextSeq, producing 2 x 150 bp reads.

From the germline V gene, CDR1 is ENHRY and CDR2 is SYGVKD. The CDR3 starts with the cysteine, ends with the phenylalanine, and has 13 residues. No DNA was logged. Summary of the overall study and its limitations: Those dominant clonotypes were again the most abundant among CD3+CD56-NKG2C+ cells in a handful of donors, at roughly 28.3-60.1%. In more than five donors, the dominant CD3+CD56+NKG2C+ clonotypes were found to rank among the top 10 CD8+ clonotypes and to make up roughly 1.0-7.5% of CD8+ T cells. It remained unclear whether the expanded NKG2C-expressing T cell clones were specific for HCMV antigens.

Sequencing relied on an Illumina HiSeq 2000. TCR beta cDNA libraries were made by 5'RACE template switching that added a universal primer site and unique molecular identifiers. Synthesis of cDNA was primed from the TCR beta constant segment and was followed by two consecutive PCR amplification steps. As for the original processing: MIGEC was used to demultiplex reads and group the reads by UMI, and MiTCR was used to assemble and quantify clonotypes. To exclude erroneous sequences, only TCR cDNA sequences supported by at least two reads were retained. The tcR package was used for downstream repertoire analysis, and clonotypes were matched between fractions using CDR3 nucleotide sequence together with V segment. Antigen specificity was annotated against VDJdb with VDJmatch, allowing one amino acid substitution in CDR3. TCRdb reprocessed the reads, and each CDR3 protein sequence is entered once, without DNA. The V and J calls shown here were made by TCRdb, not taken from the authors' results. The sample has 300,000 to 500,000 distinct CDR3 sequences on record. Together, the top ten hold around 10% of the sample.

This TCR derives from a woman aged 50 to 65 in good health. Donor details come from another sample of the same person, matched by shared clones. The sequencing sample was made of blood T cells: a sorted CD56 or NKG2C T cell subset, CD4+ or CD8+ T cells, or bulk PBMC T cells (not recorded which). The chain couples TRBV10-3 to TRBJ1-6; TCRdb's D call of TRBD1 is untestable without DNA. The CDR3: CAIKRQGDSPLHF.